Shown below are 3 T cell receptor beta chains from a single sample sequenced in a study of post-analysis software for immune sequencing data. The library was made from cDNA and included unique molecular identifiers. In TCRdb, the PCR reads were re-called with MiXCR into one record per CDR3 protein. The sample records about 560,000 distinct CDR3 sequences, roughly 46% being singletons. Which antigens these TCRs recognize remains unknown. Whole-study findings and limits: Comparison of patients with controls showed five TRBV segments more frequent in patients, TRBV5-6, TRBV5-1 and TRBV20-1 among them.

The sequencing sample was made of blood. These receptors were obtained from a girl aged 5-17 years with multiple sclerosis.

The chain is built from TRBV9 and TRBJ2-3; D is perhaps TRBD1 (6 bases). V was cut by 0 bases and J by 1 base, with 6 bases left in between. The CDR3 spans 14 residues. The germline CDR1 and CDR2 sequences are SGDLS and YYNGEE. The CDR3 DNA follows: TGTGCCAGCAGCGTAGGACAGGGCACAGATACGCAGTATTTT. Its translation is CASSVGQGTDTQYF.

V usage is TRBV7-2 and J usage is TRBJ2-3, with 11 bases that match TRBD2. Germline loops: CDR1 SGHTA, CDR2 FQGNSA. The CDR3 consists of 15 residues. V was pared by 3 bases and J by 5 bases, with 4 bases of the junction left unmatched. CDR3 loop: CASSFSGGAVDTQYF. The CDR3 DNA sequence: TGTGCCAGCAGCTTTAGCGGGGGGGCAGTAGATACGCAGTATTTT.

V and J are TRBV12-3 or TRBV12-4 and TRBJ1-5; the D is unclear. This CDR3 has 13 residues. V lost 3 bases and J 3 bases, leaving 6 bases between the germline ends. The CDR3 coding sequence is TGTGCCAGCAGTTTGGACCACAATCAGCCCCAGCATTTT. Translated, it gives CASSLDHNQPQHF.